This entry lists 30 T cell receptor beta chains sequenced from one sample in a study of shared clonotypes between healthy human individuals. This table comes from immunoSEQ multiplex PCR, and its TCRdb copy is limited to in-frame clones, with some not included. The sample has approximately 440,000 clones, approximately 77% seen once. Sample: PBMCs. These receptors came from a woman in her 40s in good health. Some clones in this sample may be carry-over from other donors' samples.

V usage is TRBV4-3 and J usage is TRBJ2-2; tentatively, D is TRBD2 (5 bases). Trimming took 2 bases from V and 0 from J, leaving 10 bases between them. Germline lookup yields CDR1 LGHNA and CDR2 YSLEER. The CDR3 runs 16 residues. As DNA, the CDR3 is TGCGCCAGCAGCCAACTTTGGGGAGCGAACACCGGGGAGCTGTTTTTT. Translating gives CASSQLWGANTGELFF.

A remark on this clone: The sample contains more than one DNA sequence encoding this CDR3. The chain uses TRBV5-6 and TRBJ2-6; no reliable D call. Germline CDR1 reads SGHDT; CDR2 reads YYEEEE. This CDR3 has 15 residues. The V gene lost 0 bases and the J gene lost 1 base, with 5 bases spanning the gap. The CDR3 spells CASSLGVSGANVLTF. In nucleotides, the CDR3 is TGTGCCAGCAGCTTGGGAGTTTCTGGGGCCAACGTCCTGACTTTC.

As DNA, the CDR3 is TGTGCCAGTAGTATGGGCGACTGGACCTACGAGCAGTACTTC. It codes for CASSMGDWTYEQYF. The V gene is TRBV19, the J gene TRBJ2-7; no definite D call. The CDR3 runs to 14 residues. V was trimmed by 3 bases and J by 2 bases, leaving 11 bases between them. Germline CDR1 and CDR2: LNHDA and SQIVND (reference sequence). The full variable domain, with the rest looked up from reference TRBV19 and TRBJ2-7, is DGGITQSPKYLFRKEGQNVTLSCEQNLNHDAMYWYRQDPGQGLRLIYYSQIVNDFQKGDIAEGYSVSREKKESFPLTVTSAQKNPTAFYLCASSMGDWTYEQYFGPGTRLTVT.

This clone was observed once. The V gene is TRBV4-2, the J gene TRBJ1-4; D is undetermined. Germline assignment: CDR1 LGHNA and CDR2 YNFKEQ. CDR3 length equals 18 residues. V was trimmed by 0 bases and J by 0 bases, leaving 14 bases between them. CDR3 nucleotide sequence: TGTGCCAGCAGCCAAGATCTTTTGGGTACTACAACTAATGAAAAACTGTTTTTT. It encodes CASSQDLLGTTTNEKLFF.

This chain links TRBV18 with TRBJ1-1, with D tentatively TRBD1 (5 bases). The CDR3 contains 16 residues. Germline V lookup: CDR1 KGHSH, CDR2 LQKENI. The ends were cut back, 0 bases at V and 1 base at J, with 12 bases in the middle. The CDR3 here is CASSPPSVGANTEAFF. The CDR3 DNA sequence: TGTGCCAGCTCACCACCTTCCGTCGGGGCGAACACTGAAGCTTTCTTT.

CDR3 in DNA: TGTGCCAGCTCACGGGCTCCCATAGGACAGCGAGAGGGGGGCTACACCTTC. Protein: CASSRAPIGQREGGYTF. V usage is TRBV18 and J usage is TRBJ1-2; maybe TRBD1 (6 bases). Trimming removed 4 bases from V and 8 bases from J, with 26 bases in between. In germline, CDR1 is KGHSH, CDR2 LQKENI. The CDR3 is 17 residues long.

The chain employs TRBV5-4 and TRBJ2-1; TRBD2 matches at 7 bases. CDR1 is SGHNT, CDR2 YYREEE, per germline (reference sequence). J lost 4 bases, V lost 4 bases, and 8 bases had no gene match. The CDR3 totals 15 residues. CDR3 loop: CASSLSSGLYNEQFF. The DNA of the CDR3 is TGTGCCAGCAGCCTCTCTAGCGGCCTATACAATGAGCAGTTCTTC.

The CDR3 sequence: CASTRQGLNTEAFF. The CDR3 region has the DNA TGTGCCAGCACTAGACAGGGGTTGAACACTGAAGCTTTCTTT. The chain has TRBV2 and TRBJ1-1; 8 nucleotides match TRBD1. Germline CDR1 and CDR2: SNHLY and FYNNEI. V shed 7 bases and J 0 bases; nucleotides not matched to a gene: 4. This CDR3 region has 14 residues.

The chain recombines TRBV28 with TRBJ2-7; 7 nucleotides line up with TRBD1. The V and J ends lost 4 bases and 9 bases, in that order; junction bases with no gene match: 6. Germline V gene lookup returns CDR1 MDHEN and CDR2 SYDVKM. The CDR3 is made up of 12 amino acids. The CDR3 loop reads CASSSRDRGQYF. The CDR3 coding sequence is TGTGCCAGCAGTTCCCGGGACAGAGGGCAGTACTTC.

This chain joins TRBV6-5 and TRBJ2-3, with a weak D call TRBD1 (5 bases). Trimming removed 4 bases from V and 3 bases from J, with 8 bases in between. The CDR3 has 13 amino acids. Germline-derived CDR1 and CDR2 are MNHEY and SVGAGI. The CDR3 is CASSFQGTDTQYF. CDR3 in DNA: TGTGCCAGCAGTTTCCAGGGAACAGATACGCAGTATTTT.

This rearrangement joins TRBV4-3 to TRBJ2-1; D unclear. V shed 3 bases and J shed 7 bases, with 13 bases lying between them. From germline, CDR1 is LGHNA and CDR2 YSLEER. The CDR3 runs to 14 residues. As DNA, the CDR3 is TGCGCCAGCAGCCACGGGTGGAAGGGAAATGAGCAGTTCTTC. This sequence encodes CASSHGWKGNEQFF.

The chain joins TRBV19 to TRBJ1-5; 8 nucleotides match TRBD1. CDR3 length: 15 amino acids. The trim removed 10 bases at V and 4 bases at J, leaving 12 bases unmatched. Germline V CDR1 and CDR2: LNHDA, SQIVND (reference sequence). DNA for the CDR3: TGTGCCACCGCCCAGGGGGCCGGAGGGAATCAGCCCCAGCATTTT. Residues: CATAQGAGGNQPQHF.

The rearrangement links TRBV2 to TRBJ1-5; D ambiguous. The V gene lost 3 bases and the J gene lost 4 bases, with 7 bases spanning the gap. This CDR3 comprises 13 residues. Per the germline V gene, CDR1 is SNHLY and CDR2 is FYNNEI. The CDR3: CASSDPLNQPQHF. CDR3 nucleotide sequence: TGTGCCAGCAGTGACCCCTTAAATCAGCCCCAGCATTTT.

The chain couples TRBV28 to TRBJ2-7; 8 nucleotides align to TRBD1. Germline CDR1 reads MDHEN; CDR2 reads SYDVKM. Trimming at V came to 3 bases and at J to 0 bases, leaving 13 bases not matched to a gene. This CDR3 spans 18 amino acids. The CDR3 region is CASSFKVRPTGVSYEQYF. DNA for the CDR3: TGTGCCAGCAGTTTCAAGGTGCGCCCGACAGGGGTCTCCTACGAGCAGTACTTC. The full variable domain, its missing parts supplied by reference TRBV28 and TRBJ2-7, is DVKVTQSSRYLVKRTGEKVFLECVQDMDHENMFWYRQDPGLGLRLIYFSYDVKMKEKGDIPEGYSVSREKKERFSLILESASTNQTSMYLCASSFKVRPTGVSYEQYFGPGTRLTVT.

There are many counts of this clone. The CDR3 here is CASSPLGQGEWGYTF. CDR3 coding DNA: TGTGCCAGCAGCCCCTTGGGACAGGGGGAGTGGGGCTACACCTTC. The chain joins TRBV28 to TRBJ1-2; 11 bases line up with TRBD1. With 6 bases clipped from V and 8 bases from J, the junction kept 11 bases outside the gene matches. CDR1 and CDR2 from the germline V gene are MDHEN and SYDVKM. CDR3 length: 15 amino acids.

The chain carries TRBV5-4 and TRBJ2-2, with TRBD2 matching over 8 bases. This CDR3 is 17 amino acids long. Trimming at V came to 6 bases and at J to 5 bases, leaving 15 bases not matched to a gene. The germline V gene encodes CDR1 SGHNT and CDR2 YYREEE (reference sequence). DNA for the CDR3: TGTGCCAGCACTATGAGCAGAGCGGGAGTAGGGACCGGGGAGCTGTTTTTT. This sequence encodes CASTMSRAGVGTGELFF.

The J gene is TRBJ2-1, the V gene TRBV7-9; D is possibly TRBD2 (6 bases). The CDR3 is 14 amino acids. V was shortened by 1 base and J by 9 bases, with 13 bases between the two germline ends. The germline gives CDR1 SEHNR, CDR2 FQNEAQ (reference sequence). The CDR3 sequence is CASSLGGTGSEQFF. DNA for the CDR3: TGTGCCAGCAGCTTAGGCGGGACCGGGTCTGAGCAGTTCTTC. The full variable domain, completed using reference TRBV7-9 and TRBJ2-1, is DTGVSQNPRHKITKRGQNVTFRCDPISEHNRLYWYRQTLGQGPEFLTYFQNEAQLEKSRLLSDRFSAERPKGSFSTLEIQRTEQGDSAMYLCASSLGGTGSEQFFGPGTRLTVL.

The gene calls are TRBV19 and TRBJ1-1, with no clear D. Germline-derived CDR1 and CDR2 are LNHDA and SQIVND (reference sequence). V lost 3 bases and J 2 bases, leaving 10 bases between the germline ends. This CDR3 has 14 amino acids. The CDR3 sequence: CASSIKSRNTEAFF. The DNA of the CDR3 is TGTGCCAGTAGTATCAAAAGCAGAAACACTGAAGCTTTCTTT.

As to this clone: A read error may explain this, as a much larger clone is one base away. This chain joins TRBV10-3 and TRBJ1-1; D uncertain. The CDR3 spans 16 residues. The germline V gene has CDR1 ENHRY and CDR2 SYGVKD. Trimming cost V 3 bases and J 6 bases, with 20 bases left between them. As DNA, the CDR3 is TGTGCCATCAGTGACTCGGATGGGAGAGACGTCCCTGAAGCTTTCTTT. Its translation: CAISDSDGRDVPEAFF.

The chain joins TRBV7-9 to TRBJ2-2; TRBD1 matches 8 bases. Germline V gives CDR1 SEHNR, CDR2 FQNEAQ (reference sequence). CDR3 length equals 15 residues. Trimming removed 5 bases from V and 2 bases from J; junction bases left unmatched: 4. The DNA for the CDR3 is TGTGCCAGCAGCCTCGGGACAGGAAACACCGGGGAGCTGTTTTTT. It specifies CASSLGTGNTGELFF. Full variable domain (rest looked up from reference TRBV7-9 and TRBJ2-2): DTGVSQNPRHKITKRGQNVTFRCDPISEHNRLYWYRQTLGQGPEFLTYFQNEAQLEKSRLLSDRFSAERPKGSFSTLEIQRTEQGDSAMYLCASSLGTGNTGELFFGEGSRLTVL.

The genes are TRBV7-9 and TRBJ1-2, with TRBD1 matching over 9 bases. V lost 0 bases and J lost 6; bases outside the gene matches: 5. Germline values: CDR1 SEHNR, CDR2 FQNEAQ (reference sequence). The CDR3 has 15 residues. CDR3 sequence (DNA): TGTGCCAGCAGCTTAGCGGGGACAGGGTCCCATGGCTACACCTTC. Translating it yields CASSLAGTGSHGYTF.

The chain is built from TRBV2 and TRBJ1-5; maybe TRBD1 (5 bases). Per germline, CDR1 SNHLY and CDR2 FYNNEI. The CDR3 has 14 amino acids. With 4 bases removed from V and 3 bases from J, the gap between germline ends came to 10 bases. The CDR3 here is CASSVSGINQPQHF. For the CDR3, the DNA is TGTGCCAGCAGTGTTTCAGGGATCAATCAGCCCCAGCATTTT.

This chain connects TRBV27 to TRBJ1-4; D not resolved. Trimming removed 0 bases from V and 4 bases from J, with 6 bases in between. The CDR3 totals 14 residues. Germline CDR1 and CDR2: MNHEY and SMNVEV (reference sequence). CDR3: CASSLSRSNEKLFF. CDR3 DNA: TGTGCCAGCAGTTTATCGCGCAGTAATGAAAAACTGTTTTTT.

The chain carries TRBV7-2 and TRBJ2-2; the D gene could be TRBD1 or TRBD2 (5 bases each). Trimming shortened V by 1 base and J by 2 bases, and 8 bases separated the two germline ends. Looked up from germline, CDR1 is SGHTA and CDR2 is FQGNSA. CDR3 length equals 15 residues. The CDR3 protein is CASSLVGANTGELFF. The DNA for the CDR3 is TGTGCCAGCAGCTTAGTCGGGGCTAACACCGGGGAGCTGTTTTTT.

This clone has a count of ten or more. The chain employs TRBV28 and TRBJ1-2; 8 bases align to TRBD1. This CDR3 region has 15 residues. Looked up from germline, CDR1 is MDHEN and CDR2 is SYDVKM. Germline trimming cut 5 bases from V and 8 bases from J; bases unmatched to any gene: 13. The CDR3 DNA reads TGTGCCAGCAGTCCCCATTCCGGGACAGGAGGCGGCTACACCTTC. This sequence encodes CASSPHSGTGGGYTF.

This sequence joins TRBV2 and TRBJ1-5; D not certain. The germline V gene encodes CDR1 SNHLY and CDR2 FYNNEI. This CDR3 contains 16 residues. V was trimmed by 0 bases and J by 5 bases, leaving 14 bases between them. The CDR3 region is CASSEAEDAWHQPQHF. The CDR3 DNA follows: TGTGCCAGCAGTGAAGCGGAGGACGCCTGGCATCAGCCCCAGCATTTT.

Of note for this clone: With a far larger clone one base away, a read error is the likely cause. This chain connects TRBV7-9 to TRBJ2-3, with 10 nucleotides matching TRBD2. J gave up 4 bases and V 3 bases, and 13 bases lay outside the gene matches. CDR3 length equals 18 residues. The V gene's germline CDR1 is SEHNR and CDR2 FQNEAQ (reference sequence). CDR3 coding DNA: TGTGCCAGCAGCTTGACCCTAGCGGGAGAGGCGATCGCAGATACGCAGTATTTT. This gives the protein CASSLTLAGEAIADTQYF.

This clone occurred once. This chain joins TRBV5-4 and TRBJ2-1; D gene uncertain. CDR3 length: 12 residues. V gave up 0 bases and J gave up 7 bases, with 5 bases separating them. Germline loops: CDR1 SGHNT, CDR2 YYREEE (reference sequence). The DNA of the CDR3 is TGTGCCAGCAGCTTGGGGATGAATGAGCAGTTCTTC. It specifies CASSLGMNEQFF.

In this sample, this clone turned up a few times. The chain joins TRBV7-2 to TRBJ1-2; no reliable D call. Between the trimmed V and J ends, which lost 2 bases and 0 bases, there was a span of 10 bases. The CDR3 length is 15 residues. CDR1 is SGHTA and CDR2 is FQGNSA in the germline V gene. The CDR3 nucleotides read TGTGCCAGCAGCTTAAGTGTAGGGTCTAACTATGGCTACACCTTC. Amino acid sequence: CASSLSVGSNYGYTF.

This chain links TRBV28 with TRBJ1-3; 10 nucleotides line up with TRBD1. The V gene end was trimmed by 10 bases and the J gene end by 4 bases; junction bases not matched to a gene: 19. Germline V gene data show CDR1 as MDHEN and CDR2 as SYDVKM. CDR3 length equals 18 residues. The CDR3 spells CATPRDRGKKHLGNTIYF. The DNA for the CDR3 is TGTGCCACTCCCCGGGACAGGGGCAAAAAACACCTCGGAAACACCATATATTTT.